Each of the 14 T cell receptor beta chains below was sequenced from the same sample in a study of human T cells and chemical hapten exposure. TCRdb redid the calling of the RACE reads with MiXCR, one entry per CDR3 protein. The sample holds 120,000 or so distinct CDR3 sequences, roughly an eighth seen once. Regarding time point: patch test 1, 2 weeks after DPC sensitization. The treatment here: therapeutic diphenylcyclopropenone sensitization with weekly scalp DPC. The sample was whole blood, taken in connection with sensitization to the hapten diphenylcyclopropenone (DPC). The receptors come from a man between 18 and 35 years old with alopecia areata. Some clones in this sample may be carry-over from other donors' samples.

This clonotype was detected a few times. The chain uses TRBV7-8 and TRBJ1-2; 8 bases are shared with TRBD1. V lost 5 bases to trimming and J lost 8 bases; unmatched junction nucleotides: 13. The CDR3 totals 15 residues. Germline V CDR1 and CDR2: SGHVS, FQNEAQ. The CDR3 coding sequence is TGTGCCAGCAGCCCACGGACAGGGACAATTAGGGGCTACACCTTC. Translating gives CASSPRTGTIRGYTF.

This clonotype showed up just a few times. Written as DNA, the CDR3 is TGCGCCAGCAGCCAAGATGGACGGGACAGGGAATACTACGAGCAGTACGTC. The encoded protein is CASSQDGRDREYYEQYV. V usage is TRBV4-3 and J usage is TRBJ2-7; TRBD1 aligns across 9 bases. This CDR3 has 17 amino acids. CDR1 is LGHNA and CDR2 is YSLEER in the germline V gene. V trimming: 0 bases; J trimming: 3 bases; junction bases outside the gene matches: 9.

The V gene is TRBV2, the J gene TRBJ2-1; D is uncertain. The CDR3 has 14 residues. CDR1 SNHLY and CDR2 FYNNEI come from the germline V gene. Trimming cost V 5 bases and J 7 bases, with 15 bases left between them. CDR3 region: CASSSWPDLNEQFF. The CDR3 DNA reads as TGTGCCAGCAGTAGCTGGCCCGACCTGAATGAGCAGTTCTTC.

This clonotype was picked up a small number of times. V and J are TRBV12-5 and TRBJ1-2; TRBD1 matches at 8 bases. Germline V gene data show CDR1 as LGHNT and CDR2 as FRNRAP. There are 16 residues in the CDR3. The V gene end was trimmed by 5 bases and the J gene end by 0 bases; junction bases not matched to a gene: 8. This CDR3 reads CASGPWDRTSNYGYTF. The CDR3 DNA sequence: TGTGCTAGTGGTCCTTGGGACAGGACTTCTAACTATGGCTACACCTTC.

This clonotype was found a few times. This chain joins TRBV4-3 and TRBJ1-1; D possibly corresponds to TRBD1 (6 bases). Germline CDR1 reads LGHNA; CDR2 reads YSLEER. Trimming left V 2 bases short and J 4 bases short, with 11 bases between. This CDR3 has 14 amino acids. The CDR3 DNA sequence: TGCGCCAGCAGCCAACTCAGGGGCGGCACTGAAGCTTTCTTT. It codes for CASSQLRGGTEAFF.

The rearrangement uses TRBV29-1 and TRBJ1-3, with D perhaps matching TRBD1 (6 bases). The germline V gene encodes CDR1 SQVTM and CDR2 ANQGSEA. With 0 bases removed from V and 2 bases from J, the gap between germline ends came to 8 bases. This CDR3 is built from 14 residues. This CDR3 is CSVEDRGAGNTIYF. The CDR3 nucleotides read TGCAGCGTTGAAGACAGGGGCGCTGGAAACACCATATATTTT.

The gene calls are TRBV7-2 and TRBJ2-4; D could derive from TRBD1 or TRBD2 (5 bases each). Trimming pared 5 bases from V and 9 bases from J, leaving 14 bases between. Germline values: CDR1 SGHTA, CDR2 FQGNSA. The CDR3 totals 13 residues. The CDR3, as DNA: TGTGCCAGCAGCAAACGGGGACCGGGCATTCAGTACTTC. This codes for CASSKRGPGIQYF.

The rearrangement links TRBV20-1 to TRBJ1-1; D may be TRBD1 (6 bases). The V gene's germline CDR1 is DFQATT and CDR2 SNEGSKA (reference sequence). V lost 4 bases, J lost 9 bases, and 9 bases lay in between. The CDR3 runs to 10 residues. CDR3 region: CSAMTGQAFF. In DNA, the CDR3 is TGCAGTGCTATGACAGGCCAAGCTTTCTTT.

The gene calls are TRBV11-2 and TRBJ1-1; 8 bases fit TRBD1. With 0 bases clipped from V and 5 bases from J, the junction kept 5 bases outside the gene matches. This CDR3 has 15 residues. CDR1 SGHAT and CDR2 FQNNGV come from the germline V gene. The CDR3 loop reads CASSLDQGAGTEAFF. CDR3 coding DNA: TGTGCCAGCAGCTTAGATCAGGGGGCGGGGACTGAAGCTTTCTTT.

The chain is built from TRBV20-1 and TRBJ2-7, with D perhaps matching TRBD2 (5 bases). Germline V gives CDR1 DFQATT, CDR2 SNEGSKA (reference sequence). The V gene lost 0 bases and the J gene lost 3 bases, with 12 bases spanning the gap. This CDR3 comprises 14 residues. The CDR3 region has the DNA TGCAGTGCTAGAGATAACAGAGGAGGCTACGAGCAGTACGTC. It specifies CSARDNRGGYEQYV.

In this sample, this clonotype turned up many times. The chain employs TRBV7-9 and TRBJ2-3; 11 positions agree with TRBD1. The CDR3 length is 15 residues. Looked up from germline, CDR1 is SEHNR and CDR2 is FQNEAQ (reference sequence). The J segment lost 4 bases and the V segment lost 5 bases, leaving 5 bases of the junction unmatched. CDR3 sequence reads: CASSPGQGVADTQYF. The CDR3 DNA reads as TGTGCCAGCAGCCCGGGACAGGGGGTCGCAGATACGCAGTATTTT.

The rearrangement uses TRBV7-9 and TRBJ2-7, with D possibly TRBD1 on 5 matching bases. The CDR3 contains 13 residues. Germline CDR1 and CDR2: SEHNR and FQNEAQ (reference sequence). With 5 bases removed from V and 3 bases from J, the gap between germline ends came to 11 bases. CDR3 bases: TGTGCCAGCAGCCCGACAGAGAACTACGAGCAGTACTTC. Residues: CASSPTENYEQYF.

The V call is TRBV6-2 or TRBV6-3, the J call TRBJ1-1, with 9 bases fitting TRBD1. V dropped 7 bases and J dropped 1; count of bases not matched to a gene: 19. The CDR3 spans 19 residues. CDR1 is MNHEY, CDR2 SVGEGT, per germline. The CDR3 here is CASNPPGTGLLNGNTEAFF. The DNA of the CDR3 is TGTGCCAGCAACCCGCCCGGGACAGGGCTTTTGAATGGGAACACTGAAGCTTTCTTT.

This clonotype came up a few times. This sequence joins TRBV4-1 and TRBJ2-7, with D possibly being TRBD2 (5 bases). Looked up from germline, CDR1 is MGHRA and CDR2 is YSYEKL. This CDR3 is 16 amino acids long. The V gene lost 1 base and the J gene lost 6 bases, with 19 bases spanning the gap. The CDR3 nucleotides read TGCGCCAGCAGCCAAGCCCTCCACGGGGTTGTCGCCGAGCAGTACTTC. It encodes CASSQALHGVVAEQYF.